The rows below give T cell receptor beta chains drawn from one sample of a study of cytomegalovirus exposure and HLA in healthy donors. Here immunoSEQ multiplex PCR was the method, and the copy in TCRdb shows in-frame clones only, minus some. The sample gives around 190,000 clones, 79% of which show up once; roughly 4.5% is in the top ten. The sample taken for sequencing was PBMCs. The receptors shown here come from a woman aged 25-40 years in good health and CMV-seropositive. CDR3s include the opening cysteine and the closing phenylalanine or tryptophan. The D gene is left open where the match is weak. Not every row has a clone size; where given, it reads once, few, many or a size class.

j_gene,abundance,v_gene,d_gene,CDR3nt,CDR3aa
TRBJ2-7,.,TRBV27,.,TGTGCCAGCAGTCCAATCATGTTTATTGGGCTCCGCTCCTACGAGCAGTACTTC,CASSPIMFIGLRSYEQYF
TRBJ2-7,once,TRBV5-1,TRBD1,TGCGCCAGCAGCTTGAGATCCGGGACAGTGTACGAGCAGTACTTC,CASSLRSGTVYEQYF
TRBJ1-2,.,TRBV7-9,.,TGTGCCAGCAGCTTCGATCTCAGGGGACCAGGAGGCTACACCTTC,CASSFDLRGPGGYTF
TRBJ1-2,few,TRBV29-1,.,TGCAGCGCCCTGAGCGACTCTAACTATGGCTACACCTTC,CSALSDSNYGYTF
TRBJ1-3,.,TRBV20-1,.,TGCAGTGCCGTCTTAAGAAACACCATATATTTT,CSAVLRNTIYF
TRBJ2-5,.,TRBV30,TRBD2,TGTGCCTGGAGAACACCTAGCGGAACCCAGTACTTC,CAWRTPSGTQYF
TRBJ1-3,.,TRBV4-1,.,TGCGCCAGCAGCCAAGTGCGGGGAAACACCATATATTTT,CASSQVRGNTIYF
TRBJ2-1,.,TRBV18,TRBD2,TGTGCCAGCTCATCGACCGGGACTAGCGGCAATGAGCAGTTCTTC,CASSSTGTSGNEQFF
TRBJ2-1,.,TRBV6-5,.,TGTGCCAGCGAGGCCCAGTACAATGAGCAGTTCTTC,CASEAQYNEQFF
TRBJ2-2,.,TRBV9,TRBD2,TGTGCCAGCAGCCGGGTAAGTTATCGGAGCGGGGGGGCCGACGGGGAGCTGTTTTTT,CASSRVSYRSGGADGELFF
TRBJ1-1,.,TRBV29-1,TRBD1,TGCAGCGTGTCGGGACAGCACATGAACACTGAAGCTTTCTTT,CSVSGQHMNTEAFF
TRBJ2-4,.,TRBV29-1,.,TGCAGCGCATGGCGAGGTAAGGAGGTCAAAAACATTCAGTACTTC,CSAWRGKEVKNIQYF
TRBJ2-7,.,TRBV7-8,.,TGTGCCAGCAGCTTAGGGCCCTCCTCCTACGAGCAGTACTTC,CASSLGPSSYEQYF
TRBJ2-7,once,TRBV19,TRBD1,TGTGCCACCCCGCCGGGACAGGATTTCAACGAGCAGTACTTC,CATPPGQDFNEQYF
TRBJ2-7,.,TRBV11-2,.,TGTGCCAGCAGCTCCAGGCAGGGCTACGAGCAGTACTTC,CASSSRQGYEQYF
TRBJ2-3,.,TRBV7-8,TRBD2,TGTGCCAGCAGCTTAGACCTTTTGACTAGCGGGGGGGCCAATACGCAGTATTTT,CASSLDLLTSGGANTQYF
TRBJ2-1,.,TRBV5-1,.,TGCGCCAGCAGCTTGGAGGGAGCGGTCCCGCCCTACAATGAGCAGTTCTTC,CASSLEGAVPPYNEQFF
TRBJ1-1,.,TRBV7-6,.,TGTGCCAGCAGTCAGGAGGGTGACACTGAAGCTTTCTTT,CASSQEGDTEAFF
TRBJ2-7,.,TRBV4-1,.,TGCGCCAGCAGCCAAGAACGGGGCTCCTACGAGCAGTACTTC,CASSQERGSYEQYF
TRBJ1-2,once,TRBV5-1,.,TGCGCCAGCCAAGTCGCAGGATCACCCAACTATGGCTACACCTTC,CASQVAGSPNYGYTF
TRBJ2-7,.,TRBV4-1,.,TGCGCCAGCAGCCAAGAGGGGAAGAGGGCCTACGAGCAGTACTTC,CASSQEGKRAYEQYF
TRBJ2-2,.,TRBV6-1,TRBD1,TGTGCCAGCGGCGACAGGGACACCGGGGAGCTGTTTTTT,CASGDRDTGELFF
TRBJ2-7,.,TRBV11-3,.,TGTGCCAGCAGCATGGGACTTTACCACGAGCAGTACTTC,CASSMGLYHEQYF
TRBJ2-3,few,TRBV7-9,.,TGTGCCAGCAGCTTAGAACGGGGTTGGACAGATACGCAGTATTTT,CASSLERGWTDTQYF
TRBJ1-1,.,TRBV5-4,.,TGTGCCAGCAGCTTGGCCCCACAGGCGCTCACTGAAGCTTTCTTT,CASSLAPQALTEAFF
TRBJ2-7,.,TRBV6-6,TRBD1,TGTGCCATCGCGGGGACAGGGTCCCACGAGCAGTACTTC,CAIAGTGSHEQYF
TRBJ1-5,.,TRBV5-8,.,TGTGCCAGCAGCTACAGGGCCGGCAATCAGCCCCAGCATTTT,CASSYRAGNQPQHF
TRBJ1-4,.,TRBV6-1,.,TGTGCCAGCAGGTACAGGTCCCAAGAAAAACTGTTTTTT,CASRYRSQEKLFF
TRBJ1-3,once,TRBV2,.,TGTGCCAGCAGTGAAAGTCGGGGGACGGGAAACACCATATATTTT,CASSESRGTGNTIYF
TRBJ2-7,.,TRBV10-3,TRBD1,TGTGCCATCAAGAACCCGGGACAGGGGACCTACGAGCAGTACTTC,CAIKNPGQGTYEQYF
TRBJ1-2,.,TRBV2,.,TGTGCCAGCAGTGCCCCTTACCTCAGCGCCTATGGCTACACCTTC,CASSAPYLSAYGYTF
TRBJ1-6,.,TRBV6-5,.,TGTGCCAGCAGCTCCCGACTGAATTCACCCCTCCACTTT,CASSSRLNSPLHF
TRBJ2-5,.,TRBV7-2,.,TGTGCCAGCAGCTTAGGTCCGGAGACCCAGTACTTC,CASSLGPETQYF
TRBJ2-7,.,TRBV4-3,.,TGCGCCAGCAGTCCCGGGCAGGGTGGCACCGAGCAGTACTTC,CASSPGQGGTEQYF
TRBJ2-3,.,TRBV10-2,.,TGCGCCAGCAGTGAGTCGCGTATACAGTATTTT,CASSESRIQYF
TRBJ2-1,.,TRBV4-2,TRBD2,TGTGCCAGCAGCCAAGTAGCGGGGGCGGTCCGGCAGGAGCAGTTCTTC,CASSQVAGAVRQEQFF
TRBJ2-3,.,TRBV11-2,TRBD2,TGTGCCAGCAGCTTAAAGGGACTAGCGGGACGGGGGGATACGCAGTATTTT,CASSLKGLAGRGDTQYF
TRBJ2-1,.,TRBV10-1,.,TGCGCCAGCAGTGAGTCTATGGGCGTCGATGAGCAGTTCTTC,CASSESMGVDEQFF
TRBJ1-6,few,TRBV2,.,TGTGCCAGCAGTGAAGACAGGGAGAGAGAATCACCCCTCCACTTT,CASSEDRERESPLHF
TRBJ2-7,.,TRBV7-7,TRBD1,TGTGCCAGCAGCTTAGACCGTTTGGGGGACAGGGCAACAGGTTGGACCTACGAGCAGTACTTC,CASSLDRLGDRATGWTYEQYF
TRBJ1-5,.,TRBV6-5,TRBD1,TGTGCCAGCAGTTCCTTGACAGGGGGCTCGCATCAGCCCCAGCATTTT,CASSSLTGGSHQPQHF
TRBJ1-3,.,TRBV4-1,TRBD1,TGCGCCAGCAGCTCAGGACAGGGGCCATTGGGAAACACCATATATTTT,CASSSGQGPLGNTIYF
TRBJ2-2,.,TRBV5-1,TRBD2,TGCGCCAGCAGCTTGGCCTGGGAGGGTGTCGGGGAGCTGTTTTTT,CASSLAWEGVGELFF
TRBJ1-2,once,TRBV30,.,TGTGCCTGGAGGACCGTTGAGGTTGTTTACACCTTC,CAWRTVEVVYTF
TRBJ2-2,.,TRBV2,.,TGTGCCAGCAGTGTTGGACAGACTAAGTCGAACACCGGGGAGCTGTTTTTT,CASSVGQTKSNTGELFF
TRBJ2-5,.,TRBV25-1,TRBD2,TGTGCCAGCAGGGGGACTAGCGGGAGGGCCGTCCAGACCCAGTACTTC,CASRGTSGRAVQTQYF
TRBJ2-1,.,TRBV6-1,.,TGTGCCAGCAGTCGGGAGATCATTTACAATGAGCAGTTCTTC,CASSREIIYNEQFF
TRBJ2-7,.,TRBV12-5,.,TGTGCTAGTGCCATCATGGTACAGTCCGAGCAGTACTTC,CASAIMVQSEQYF
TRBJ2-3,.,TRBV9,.,TGTGCCAGCAGCCCCCTTCTCACAGATACGCAGTATTTT,CASSPLLTDTQYF
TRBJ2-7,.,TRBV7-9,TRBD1,TGTGCCAGCGTCCCGGGGACAGCCTACGAGCAGTACTTC,CASVPGTAYEQYF
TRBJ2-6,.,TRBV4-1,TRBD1,TGCGCCAGCAGCCAGATAATAGCCGGGACAGGGGAAAGGACTGGGGCCAACGTCCTGACTTTC,CASSQIIAGTGERTGANVLTF